This T cell receptor (beta chain) was recovered during a study of identical twins. Template switching added a universal primer site, and cDNA bore unique molecular identifiers. TCRdb reprocessed the 5' RACE reads with MiXCR, giving one entry per CDR3 protein. The sample has some 500,000 distinct CDR3 sequences; roughly a fifth are singletons. The junction had 4 bases not matched to a gene; V was cut back by 3 bases and J by 3 bases. Germline V gives CDR1 SEHNR, CDR2 FQNEAQ (reference sequence). This CDR3 has 15 residues. The same data also contributed to another study, on T cells expressing NK-cell markers. That work adds: Of the CD8+ T cells in about 6 donors, roughly 1.0-7.5% belonged to dominant NKG2C+ clonotypes.

Sequenced sample: CD4+ T cells sorted from blood. The J gene is TRBJ2-2, the V gene TRBV7-9, with 7 bases lining up with TRBD2. The sequence came from a young woman in good health. In DNA form, the CDR3 reads TGTGCCAGCAGCTTGCTAGCGGTTCACACCGGGGAGCTGTTTTTT. Protein product: CASSLLAVHTGELFF.